Here is one T cell receptor beta chain with its context. Trimming stripped 1 base from V and 12 bases from J, with 15 bases between. The germline V gene encodes CDR1 SQVTM and CDR2 ANQGSEA. This CDR3 region has 12 residues. TCRdb re-analysed the RT-PCR reads in MiXCR, keeping a single row per CDR3 protein. The data hold about 150,000 distinct CDR3 sequences, with roughly 24% observed a single time. The sample belongs to a study of patients and donors after allogeneic stem cell transplantation. The sample was blood, either unsorted or a sorted T cell fraction (not recorded which). The chain employs TRBV29-1 and TRBJ1-2; D is unresolved. The receptor comes from a human donor who was either an allogeneic HSCT recipient or a stem cell or donor lymphocyte infusion donor (not recorded which). It is not recorded whose cells these are; they may come from a transplant donor. Written as DNA, the CDR3 is TGCAGCGTTGAAGGTCCCCCACCTTACAACACCTTC. Its translation: CSVEGPPPYNTF.